The 19 T cell receptor beta chains below all came from one sample that was sequenced in a study of shared clonotypes between healthy human individuals. Assay used: immunoSEQ multiplex PCR; TCRdb lists only in-frame clones, some missing. This table holds more than 1.2 million clones, approximately 98.5% found once. Sequenced material: naive CD4+ T cells sorted from blood. Subset in this sample: CD45RA+ positively selected. The receptors shown here come from a man aged 30 to 39 in good health.

The V and J genes are TRBV28 and TRBJ1-4, with no clear D. Per germline, CDR1 MDHEN and CDR2 SYDVKM. This CDR3 is 15 amino acids long. V was shortened by 5 bases and J by 3 bases, with 13 bases between the two germline ends. The CDR3 loop reads CASSTSGRANEKLFF. CDR3 in DNA: TGTGCCAGCAGTACCTCCGGGAGGGCTAATGAAAAACTGTTTTTT. The entire variable domain, with the rest obtained from reference TRBV28 and TRBJ1-4, is as follows: DVKVTQSSRYLVKRTGEKVFLECVQDMDHENMFWYRQDPGLGLRLIYFSYDVKMKEKGDIPEGYSVSREKKERFSLILESASTNQTSMYLCASSTSGRANEKLFFGSGTQLSVL.

The rearrangement joins TRBV6-5 to TRBJ2-7; the match to TRBD1 covers 9 bases. This CDR3 comprises 14 residues. The germline V gene encodes CDR1 MNHEY and CDR2 SVGAGI. Losses at the gene ends were 6 bases for V and 2 bases for J; bases not matched to a gene: 5. The CDR3 DNA sequence: TGTGCCAGCAGCCCCCGGACAGGGGCCTACGAGCAGTACTTC. Amino acid sequence: CASSPRTGAYEQYF.

This rearrangement joins TRBV7-3 to TRBJ2-5, with 9 bases matching TRBD2. Germline CDR1 SGHTA, CDR2 FQGTGA. The CDR3 runs to 15 residues. J was trimmed by 5 bases and V by 1 base; bases with no gene match: 5. The CDR3 sequence is CASSLSPSGMETQYF. For the CDR3, the DNA is TGTGCCAGCAGCTTAAGCCCTAGCGGGATGGAGACCCAGTACTTC. Drawing the rest from reference TRBV7-3 and TRBJ2-5, the complete variable domain is GAGVSQTPSNKVTEKGKYVELRCDPISGHTALYWYRQSLGQGPEFLIYFQGTGAADDSGLPNDRFFAVRPEGSVSTLKIQRTERGDSAVYLCASSLSPSGMETQYFGPGTRLLVL.

V gene TRBV7-9 combines with J gene TRBJ1-3; D gene unclear. Trimming took 5 bases from V and 9 from J, leaving 20 bases between them. The CDR3 is 15 amino acids. Germline CDR1 is SEHNR and CDR2 is FQNEAQ (reference sequence). This CDR3 reads CASSPSPGPGGTIYF. The CDR3 nucleotides are TGTGCCAGCAGCCCCTCCCCAGGCCCCGGAGGCACCATATATTTT.

This clone has just one count. The chain carries TRBV18 and TRBJ2-3, with D possibly TRBD1 on 6 matching bases. Between the trimmed V and J ends, which lost 6 bases and 4 bases, there was a span of 11 bases. This CDR3 has 13 amino acids. From germline, CDR1 is KGHSH and CDR2 LQKENI. CDR3 nucleotide sequence: TGTGCCAGCTCGTCGACAGGTCCAGATACGCAGTATTTT. Residues: CASSSTGPDTQYF. Complete variable domain (other parts from reference TRBV18 and TRBJ2-3): NAGVMQNPRHLVRRRGQEARLRCSPMKGHSHVYWYRQLPEEGLKFMVYLQKENIIDESGMPKERFSAEFPKEGPSILRIQQVVRGDSAAYFCASSSTGPDTQYFGPGTRLTVL.

The chain is built from TRBV5-8 and TRBJ2-7; D is ambiguous. CDR3 length: 11 residues. Germline V CDR1 and CDR2: SGHTS, YDEGEE. Trimming pared 1 base from V and 6 bases from J, leaving 5 bases between. The CDR3 sequence: CASSLPGEQYF. DNA for the CDR3: TGTGCCAGCAGCTTGCCGGGCGAGCAGTACTTC.

To note about this clone: The same CDR3 also results from other DNA sequences found in this sample. J is TRBJ2-2 and V is TRBV19; a possible D gene is TRBD1 (5 bases). Trimming took off 5 bases at V and 0 bases at J, with 7 bases between the two ends. Germline loops: CDR1 LNHDA, CDR2 SQIVND (reference sequence). The CDR3 covers 14 residues. CDR3 sequence (DNA): TGTGCCAGTAGTCAGGGCCCGAACACCGGGGAGCTGTTTTTT. It translates to CASSQGPNTGELFF.

The V and J genes are TRBV7-8 and TRBJ1-1; the match to TRBD1 covers 8 bases. J lost 0 bases, V lost 2 bases, and 5 bases had no gene match. CDR3 length: 16 residues. CDR1 and CDR2 from the germline V gene are SGHVS and FQNEAQ. CDR3 sequence (DNA): TGTGCCAGCAGCTTAAGGACAGGGCTCATGAACACTGAAGCTTTCTTT. Translated, it gives CASSLRTGLMNTEAFF.

The chain has TRBV4-3 and TRBJ1-2; 8 bases align to TRBD1. This CDR3 spans 16 amino acids. CDR1 LGHNA and CDR2 YSLEER come from the germline V gene. The junction had 8 bases not matched to a gene; V was cut back by 1 base and J by 4 bases. CDR3 DNA: TGCGCCAGCAGCCAAGGCGAGACAGGGGTCGGCTATGGCTACACCTTC. It encodes CASSQGETGVGYGYTF.

The chain is built from TRBV5-4 and TRBJ1-3, with D unresolved. V was pared by 4 bases and J by 0 bases, with 17 bases between. The CDR3 is 17 residues long. Germline V gene sequence: CDR1 SGHNT, CDR2 YYREEE (reference sequence). CDR3 sequence: CASSLGITGASGNTIYF. The CDR3 region has the DNA TGTGCCAGCAGCCTGGGAATAACGGGAGCCTCTGGAAACACCATATATTTT.

The chain carries TRBV7-8 and TRBJ2-4; 7 bases agree with TRBD2. J lost 6 bases, V lost 5 bases, and 7 bases had no gene match. This CDR3 contains 14 residues. Germline CDR1 reads SGHVS; CDR2 reads FQNEAQ. Written as DNA, the CDR3 is TGTGCCAGCAGCGCCAATAGCGGGCTAAACATTCAGTACTTC. It translates to CASSANSGLNIQYF.

This chain uses TRBV27 with TRBJ2-2; TRBD2 matches 13 bases. Germline trimming cut 8 bases from V and 5 bases from J; bases unmatched to any gene: 5. Germline V gene data show CDR1 as MNHEY and CDR2 as SMNVEV (reference sequence). The CDR3 loop spans 15 amino acids. Here the CDR3 DNA reads TGTGCCAGCCTCTCGGGACTAGCGGGAACCGGGGAGCTGTTTTTT. Residues: CASLSGLAGTGELFF.

This rearrangement joins TRBV13 to TRBJ2-4, with 7 bases identical to TRBD1. Germline V gives CDR1 PRHDT, CDR2 FYEKMQ (reference sequence). The CDR3 has 14 amino acids. J gave up 6 bases and V 5 bases, and 7 bases lay outside the gene matches. The CDR3 region has the DNA TGTGCCAGCAGCCCCCGGGACAGACCAAACATTCAGTACTTC. It yields the protein CASSPRDRPNIQYF.

The chain combines TRBV4-3 with TRBJ1-2; 10 bases are a match to TRBD1. Germline CDR1 reads LGHNA; CDR2 reads YSLEER. This CDR3 has 17 amino acids. With V trimmed by 4 bases and J by 4 bases, 12 bases remained unmatched. In DNA, the CDR3 is TGCGCCAGCAGCCGCACGGGGACAGGGGCCAAGAGCTATGGCTACACCTTC. Translated, it gives CASSRTGTGAKSYGYTF.

The rearrangement joins TRBV2 to TRBJ1-2; 10 nucleotides match TRBD1. The CDR3 runs 13 residues. V gave up 4 bases and J gave up 10 bases; unmatched junction bases: 6. Germline V gene data show CDR1 as SNHLY and CDR2 as FYNNEI. The chain's CDR3 is CASSGSDRGHYTF. In DNA form, the CDR3 reads TGTGCCAGCAGTGGGTCAGACAGGGGGCACTACACCTTC.

V gene TRBV5-1 combines with J gene TRBJ1-1; D unclear. Trimming shortened V by 4 bases and J by 6 bases, and 16 bases separated the two germline ends. The germline gives CDR1 SGHRS, CDR2 YFSETQ. The CDR3 totals 14 residues. The DNA of the CDR3 is TGCGCCAGCAGCCTATTTTCGGGTGGGGCTGAAGCTTTCTTT. Translation: CASSLFSGGAEAFF. Drawing the rest from reference TRBV5-1 and TRBJ1-1, the complete variable domain is KAGVTQTPRYLIKTRGQQVTLSCSPISGHRSVSWYQQTPGQGLQFLFEYFSETQRNKGNFPGRFSGRQFSNSRSEMNVSTLELGDSALYLCASSLFSGGAEAFFGQGTRLTVV.

The chain carries TRBV19 and TRBJ2-3; D perhaps matches TRBD2 (5 bases). The V gene's germline CDR1 is LNHDA and CDR2 SQIVND (reference sequence). V lost 4 bases and J 1 base, leaving 6 bases between the germline ends. This CDR3 has 13 residues. CDR3 in DNA: TGTGCCAGTAGTACACTAGGCACAGATACGCAGTATTTT. Amino acid sequence: CASSTLGTDTQYF.

The chain carries TRBV7-2 and TRBJ2-3; D uncertain. Germline V lookup: CDR1 SGHTA, CDR2 FQGNSA. There are 10 residues in the CDR3. Trimming stripped 3 bases from V and 9 bases from J, with 4 bases between. This CDR3 reads CASSFSTQYF. For the CDR3, the DNA is TGTGCCAGCAGCTTTTCCACGCAGTATTTT.

The J gene is TRBJ2-7, the V gene TRBV6-1, with TRBD1 identical over 8 bases. Germline V CDR1 and CDR2: MNHNS, SASEGT. The CDR3 loop spans 15 amino acids. With V trimmed by 4 bases and J by 6 bases, 11 bases remained unmatched. CDR3 sequence: CASSAGAGGLIEQYF. CDR3 sequence (DNA): TGTGCCAGCAGTGCAGGTGCAGGGGGCTTAATCGAGCAGTACTTC.